A selection of T cell receptor beta chains follows, all from one sample in a study of blood T cell repertoires in COVID-19. TCRdb's table, derived via immunoSEQ multiplex PCR, lists solely in-frame clones and lacks some. The data contain 81,000 or so clones, approximately 80% of them seen just once; the ten biggest clones take up more than 10%. Sequencing was carried out using peripheral blood. All receptors derive from a human donor in a cohort sampled during active COVID-19. Both conserved end residues are part of each CDR3. The D gene is left open where the match is weak. Clone size is stated in some rows and not others, as once, few, many or a class when expanded.

clone_size | j_call | v_call | d_call | cdr3_aa | cdr3_nt
. | TRBJ1-3 | TRBV5-1 | . | CASSTGQSSGNTIYF | TGCGCCAGCAGCACAGGACAGAGCTCTGGAAACACCATATATTTT
. | TRBJ1-6 | TRBV7-2 | TRBD1 | CASSFTQGTFSPLHF | TGTGCCAGCAGCTTTACACAGGGGACCTTTTCACCCCTCCACTTT
. | TRBJ2-3 | TRBV2 | TRBD2 | CASSRRSSGGTDTQYF | TGTGCCAGCAGCCGGAGGTCTAGCGGGGGCACAGATACGCAGTATTTT
few | TRBJ1-5 | TRBV19 | TRBD1 | CASSISGGGSWYQPQHF | TGTGCCAGTAGTATCAGTGGAGGGGGCTCCTGGTACCAGCCCCAGCATTTT
. | TRBJ1-2 | TRBV5-4 | . | CASSFGRVNYGYTF | TGTGCCAGCAGCTTTGGGCGGGTTAACTATGGCTACACCTTC
. | TRBJ1-2 | TRBV7-9 | TRBD1 | CASSQLGQGVSYGYTF | TGTGCCAGCAGCCAATTGGGACAGGGAGTTAGCTATGGCTACACCTTC
. | TRBJ1-1 | TRBV7-3 | . | CASSLTGAGTEAFF | TGTGCCAGCAGCTTAACAGGGGCTGGCACTGAAGCTTTCTTT
. | TRBJ1-5 | TRBV6-2/TRBV6-3 | TRBD1 | CASSYGGQGLGQPQHF | TGTGCCAGCAGTTACGGAGGACAGGGGTTGGGTCAGCCCCAGCATTTT
. | TRBJ2-4 | TRBV7-9 | TRBD2 | CASSPGGVNIQYF | TGTGCCAGCAGCCCGGGAGGGGTGAACATTCAGTACTTC
. | TRBJ1-5 | TRBV19 | . | CASSGVSDNQPQHF | TGTGCCAGTTCAGGGGTTTCCGACAATCAGCCCCAGCATTTT
. | TRBJ1-2 | TRBV4-3 | TRBD1 | CASSPGDRLNYGYTF | TGCGCCAGCAGCCCAGGGGACAGGCTCAACTATGGCTACACCTTC
. | TRBJ2-7 | TRBV11-2 | TRBD1 | CASSPRQGWYF | TGTGCCAGCAGCCCTCGACAGGGTTGGTACTTC
. | TRBJ1-1 | TRBV2 | . | CASSQRGTEAFF | TGTGCCAGCAGTCAAAGGGGGACGGAAGCTTTCTTT
. | TRBJ1-2 | TRBV11-2 | . | CASSLGQYGYTF | TGTGCCAGCAGCCTAGGACAGTATGGCTACACCTTC
. | TRBJ2-2 | TRBV7-9 | . | CASSITGELFF | TGTGCCAGCAGCATTACAGGGGAGCTGTTTTTT
. | TRBJ2-3 | TRBV5-1 | . | CASSLRQVLTDTQYF | TGCGCCAGCAGCTTGAGGCAGGTTCTCACAGATACGCAGTATTTT
. | TRBJ2-2 | TRBV30 | TRBD1 | CAWRWDSNTGELFF | TGTGCCTGGAGGTGGGACAGCAACACCGGGGAGCTGTTTTTT
. | TRBJ1-5 | TRBV10-3 | TRBD1 | CATSRQGEGQPQHF | TGTGCCACCTCCCGACAGGGAGAGGGTCAGCCCCAGCATTTT
once | TRBJ1-5 | TRBV5-3 | TRBD1 | CARSFGTGVRSNQPQHF | TGTGCCAGAAGCTTCGGGACAGGGGTAAGGAGCAATCAGCCCCAGCATTTT
. | TRBJ2-7 | TRBV3-1/TRBV3-2 | . | CASSFRGTYEQYF | TGTGCCAGCAGTTTCCGAGGGACCTACGAGCAGTACTTC
. | TRBJ2-3 | TRBV5-1 | . | CASSYIPTGNTDTQYF | TGCGCCAGCAGTTACATCCCGACAGGCAACACAGATACGCAGTATTTT
. | TRBJ2-1 | TRBV7-3 | TRBD2 | CASSLGLAAYNEQFF | TGTGCCAGCAGCTTAGGACTAGCGGCTTACAATGAGCAGTTCTTC
. | TRBJ2-1 | TRBV19 | TRBD1 | CASSIEAVQGYPYNEQFF | TGTGCCAGTAGTATAGAAGCCGTACAGGGGTATCCCTACAATGAGCAGTTCTTC
. | TRBJ1-4 | TRBV5-1 | TRBD1 | CASSLVPDRGGEKLFF | TGCGCCAGCAGCTTGGTCCCCGACAGGGGAGGAGAAAAACTGTTTTTT
once | TRBJ1-1 | TRBV9 | . | CASSVLDGGTEAFF | TGTGCCAGCAGCGTATTAGACGGAGGCACTGAAGCTTTCTTT
. | TRBJ1-4 | TRBV5-1 | . | CASSPNGGVEKLFF | TGCGCCAGCAGCCCGAACGGGGGGGTTGAAAAACTGTTTTTT
. | TRBJ1-2 | TRBV19 | . | CASSPRGGLRYGYTF | TGTGCCAGTAGCCCCCGGGGGGGACTCCGTTATGGCTACACCTTC
. | TRBJ2-7 | TRBV5-1 | TRBD1 | CASRSRDRVPEQYF | TGCGCCAGCAGGTCCCGGGACAGGGTACCCGAGCAGTACTTC
few | TRBJ1-3 | TRBV5-1 | TRBD1 | CASSETGGSNTIYF | TGCGCCAGCAGCGAGACAGGGGGCTCAAACACCATATATTTT
. | TRBJ1-1 | TRBV11-2 | . | CASSSQLNTEAFF | TGTGCCAGCAGCTCCCAATTGAACACTGAAGCTTTCTTT
. | TRBJ2-1 | TRBV12-5 | TRBD2 | CASGPRLAGGYNEQFF | TGTGCTAGTGGTCCTCGACTAGCGGGGGGGTACAATGAGCAGTTCTTC
. | TRBJ1-2 | TRBV2 | . | CASMATGNYGYTF | TGTGCCAGCATGGCAACAGGGAACTATGGCTACACCTTC
. | TRBJ2-1 | TRBV5-1 | . | CASSFQGGYNEQFF | TGCGCCAGCAGCTTTCAGGGGGGCTACAATGAGCAGTTCTTC
. | TRBJ2-1 | TRBV27 | . | CASSLFAGRNEQFF | TGTGCCAGCAGTTTATTTGCGGGGAGGAATGAGCAGTTCTTC
. | TRBJ2-3 | TRBV7-9 | . | CASSLFRTYTDTQYF | TGTGCCAGCAGCTTATTTCGGACTTACACAGATACGCAGTATTTT
. | TRBJ2-7 | TRBV3-1/TRBV3-2 | . | CASSPSLNTLGEQYF | TGTGCCAGCAGCCCGTCCTTGAACACCCTCGGGGAGCAGTACTTC
few | TRBJ1-2 | TRBV28 | . | CASKSGGYTF | TGTGCCAGCAAGTCGGGGGGCTACACCTTC
. | TRBJ2-7 | TRBV3-1/TRBV3-2 | . | CASSRGTLSYEQYF | TGTGCCAGCAGCCGAGGAACCCTCTCCTACGAGCAGTACTTC
. | TRBJ2-1 | TRBV21-1 | . | CASSTNQPGPNGGDNEQFF | TGTGCCAGCAGCACTAATCAACCCGGCCCAAACGGCGGGGACAATGAGCAGTTCTTC
few | TRBJ2-2 | TRBV3-1/TRBV3-2 | TRBD2 | CASSHIWTSAETGELFF | TGTGCCAGCAGCCACATCTGGACTAGCGCGGAGACCGGGGAGCTGTTTTTT
once | TRBJ2-5 | TRBV3-1/TRBV3-2 | TRBD2 | CASSQDTSGGATNF | TGTGCCAGCAGCCAAGACACTAGCGGGGGGGCCACGAACTTC
few | TRBJ2-7 | TRBV20-1 | . | CSASSGEQYF | TGCAGTGCCAGCTCCGGGGAGCAGTACTTC
. | TRBJ1-1 | TRBV2 | . | CASSGGNTEAFF | TGTGCCAGCAGTGGCGGGAACACTGAAGCTTTCTTT
. | TRBJ2-3 | TRBV19 | TRBD1 | CASSVQGLGNTDTQYF | TGTGCCAGTAGTGTACAGGGGCTGGGGAACACAGATACGCAGTATTTT
. | TRBJ2-3 | TRBV25-1 | . | CASSLNTDTQYF | TGTGCCAGCAGTCTAAACACAGATACGCAGTATTTT
. | TRBJ2-3 | TRBV28 | . | CASSLGPDTQYF | TGTGCCAGCAGTTTGGGGCCAGATACGCAGTATTTT
. | TRBJ1-1 | TRBV6-6 | . | CASSYPPDSEAFF | TGTGCCAGCAGTTACCCCCCCGACAGTGAAGCTTTCTTT
. | TRBJ1-3 | TRBV5-4 | TRBD1 | CASSPSSDRAAIYF | TGTGCCAGCAGCCCCTCTTCGGACAGGGCGGCCATATATTTT
. | TRBJ2-5 | TRBV9 | . | CASSSTDWSETQYF | TGTGCCAGCAGCTCGACTGATTGGTCAGAGACCCAGTACTTC
. | TRBJ1-6 | TRBV4-1 | . | CASSQESNSPLHF | TGCGCCAGCAGCCAAGAAAGCAATTCACCCCTCCACTTT
. | TRBJ2-7 | TRBV29-1 | . | CSVGVETYEQYF | TGCAGCGTAGGGGTAGAGACCTACGAGCAGTACTTC
. | TRBJ2-1 | TRBV6-2/TRBV6-3 | . | CASSSLTDNAYNEQFF | TGTGCCAGCAGTAGCCTTACGGACAATGCGTACAATGAGCAGTTCTTC
few | TRBJ1-5 | TRBV7-2 | . | CASSIGQNNQPQHF | TGTGCCAGCAGCATCGGACAGAACAATCAGCCCCAGCATTTT
few | TRBJ2-3 | TRBV9 | . | CASSVGLTDTQYF | TGTGCCAGCAGCGTAGGTCTAACAGATACGCAGTATTTT